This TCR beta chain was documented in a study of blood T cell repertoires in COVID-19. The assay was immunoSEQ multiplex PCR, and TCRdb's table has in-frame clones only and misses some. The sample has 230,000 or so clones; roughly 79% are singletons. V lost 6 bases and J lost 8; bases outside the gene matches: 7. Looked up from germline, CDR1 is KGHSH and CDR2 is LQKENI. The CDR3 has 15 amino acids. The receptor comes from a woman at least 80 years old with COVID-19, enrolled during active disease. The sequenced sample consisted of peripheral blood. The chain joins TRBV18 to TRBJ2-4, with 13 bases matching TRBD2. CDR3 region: CASSRTSGSRDIQYF. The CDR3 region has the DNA TGTGCCAGCTCGAGGACTAGCGGGAGTCGTGACATTCAGTACTTC.